The T cell receptor beta chain under discussion was sequenced for a study of regulatory T cells in long-lasting Graves disease. Study results and limitations: Among persistent patients, a larger number of public clonotypes were shared (approximately 3,000) than among newly diagnosed patients (roughly 910).

Documented time point: newly diagnosed GD, antithyroid drugs for less than 3 months. Scientists built the TCR library using RNA that was extracted from PBMCs. Arm-PCR of CDR3 regions and iRepertoire HTBI primers were used to build TCR beta libraries. TCRdb recomputed calls from the multiplex PCR reads with MiXCR, one row per CDR3 protein. The data hold approximately 440,000 distinct CDR3 sequences, with roughly 16% observed a single time. About this clonotype itself: The antigen is not known.

This sample also belongs to another study, concerning T cells in Graves' hyperthyroidism and ophthalmopathy. That source notes: Most thyroid clonotypes that were expanded above 0.001 also turned up in blood.

The material was peripheral blood mononuclear cells (PBMCs), obtained at new diagnosis, from a patient treated with antithyroid drugs. This sequence was found in a man aged 40-49 years with Graves disease.

The CDR3 bases are TGCAGCGTTGACGAGACAGGGGGCGTTGGAAACACCATATATTTT. Translation gives CSVDETGGVGNTIYF. V and J are TRBV29-1 and TRBJ1-3; 10 bases fit TRBD1. The ends lost 3 bases at V and 3 bases at J; junction bases unmatched: 5. Germline V lookup: CDR1 SQVTM, CDR2 ANQGSEA. CDR3 length: 15 amino acids.